This T cell receptor beta chain was retrieved from a study of shared clonotypes between healthy human individuals. TCRdb keeps only in-frame clones here, not all; method: immunoSEQ multiplex PCR. The sample includes approximately 1,500,000 clones, about 98% of them seen just once. In germline, CDR1 is SQVTM, CDR2 ANQGSEA. V was pared by 1 base and J by 2 bases, with 5 bases of the junction left unmatched. The CDR3 runs to 15 residues. The V and J genes are TRBV29-1 and TRBJ2-5; 9 bases agree with TRBD2. This receptor was identified in a man aged 25 to 45 in good health. The material sequenced was naive CD4+ T cells sorted from blood. Subset specified: CD45RA+ positively selected. CDR3 in amino acids: CSVEGSSGRQETQYF. The DNA for the CDR3 is TGCAGCGTTGAAGGGAGTAGCGGGAGACAAGAGACCCAGTACTTC. Full variable domain (rest looked up from reference TRBV29-1 and TRBJ2-5): SAVISQKPSRDICQRGTSLTIQCQVDSQVTMMFWYRQQPGQSLTLIATANQGSEATYESGFVIDKFPISRPNLTFSTLTVSNMSPEDSSIYLCSVEGSSGRQETQYFGPGTRLLVL.